The 3 T cell receptor beta chains presented below share a single source sample, sequenced in a study of blood T cell repertoires in COVID-19. Libraries were prepared by immunoSEQ multiplex PCR; TCRdb keeps only in-frame clonotypes and omits some of them. The sample records some 370,000 clones, around 87% being singletons. The specimen sequenced was peripheral blood. These receptors were taken from a man younger than 30 with active or convalescent COVID-19.

This clone was observed a few times. CDR3 in amino acids: CASSLLKQGSSPLHF. CDR3 bases: TGTGCCAGCAGCTTACTGAAGCAGGGATCCTCACCCCTCCACTTT. This chain uses TRBV11-2 with TRBJ1-6, with D possibly TRBD1 on 5 matching bases. From germline, CDR1 is SGHAT and CDR2 FQNNGV. The V end was cut by 2 bases, the J end by 10 bases, with 15 bases between. The CDR3 runs to 15 residues.

The chain is built from TRBV11-2 and TRBJ2-1; D is uncertain. Germline CDR1 and CDR2: SGHAT and FQNNGV. This CDR3 region has 14 residues. V gave up 0 bases and J gave up 9 bases, with 12 bases separating them. The CDR3 sequence: CASSLDRLRGEQFF. The CDR3, as DNA: TGTGCCAGCAGCTTAGATCGCCTGCGCGGTGAGCAGTTCTTC.

The rearrangement uses TRBV24-1 and TRBJ2-1; possibly TRBD2 for D (5 bases). Deletions cut 12 bases from V and 8 bases from J, with 22 bases between. The CDR3 runs 14 residues. Per germline, CDR1 KGHDR and CDR2 SFDVKD. The CDR3 DNA reads TGTGCCGCACCAGTGTCCCCTCCTAGCTATGAGCAGTTCTTC. This encodes CAAPVSPPSYEQFF.